What follows are 30 T cell receptor beta chains derived from one specimen sequenced in a study of cytomegalovirus exposure and HLA in healthy donors. Primers for the PCR totalled 60 Vbeta and 13 Jbeta. TCRdb's table, derived via immunoSEQ multiplex PCR, lists solely in-frame clones and lacks some. The sample has fewer than 250,000 clones, almost 75% seen once; the top ten hold approximately 3.1%. The sample taken for sequencing was PBMCs. The origin of the receptors is a woman aged 30 to 39 in good health and CMV-seropositive.

The genes are TRBV28 and TRBJ2-3; 9 bases fit TRBD2. CDR3 length: 19 residues. J gave up 0 bases and V 6 bases, and 16 bases lay outside the gene matches. In germline, CDR1 is MDHEN, CDR2 SYDVKM. CDR3 region: CASSSVAGGPLGSTDTQYF. The CDR3 nucleotides read TGTGCCAGCAGCTCCGTGGCGGGAGGGCCTCTAGGTAGCACAGATACGCAGTATTTT. The complete variable domain, with remaining parts taken from reference TRBV28 and TRBJ2-3, reads DVKVTQSSRYLVKRTGEKVFLECVQDMDHENMFWYRQDPGLGLRLIYFSYDVKMKEKGDIPEGYSVSREKKERFSLILESASTNQTSMYLCASSSVAGGPLGSTDTQYFGPGTRLTVL.

The gene calls are TRBV6-1 and TRBJ2-7; D not certain. CDR3 length equals 12 residues. Germline values: CDR1 MNHNS, CDR2 SASEGT. Trimming took 8 bases from V and 4 from J, leaving 12 bases between them. Written as DNA, the CDR3 is TGTGCCAGCGGAAGCCTAGTATACGAGCAGTACTTC. It yields the protein CASGSLVYEQYF.

The genes are TRBV20-1 and TRBJ2-1; D gene unclear. V shed 3 bases and J shed 8 bases, with 8 bases lying between them. Germline assignment: CDR1 DFQATT and CDR2 SNEGSKA (reference sequence). CDR3 length: 11 amino acids. The CDR3 region is CSASRGYEQFF. The CDR3 DNA reads as TGCAGTGCTAGTCGCGGTTATGAGCAGTTCTTC.

V is TRBV5-1 and J is TRBJ2-3; TRBD1 aligns across 10 bases. V was pared by 4 bases and J by 5 bases, with 4 bases of the junction left unmatched. CDR3 size: 14 residues. Per the germline V gene, CDR1 is SGHRS and CDR2 is YFSETQ. DNA of the CDR3: TGCGCCAGCAGCCTCCGGGACAGGGGAGATACGCAGTATTTT. It encodes CASSLRDRGDTQYF.

This clone has just a few counts. This chain joins TRBV7-6 and TRBJ2-3; D gene unclear. V was cut by 5 bases and J by 2 bases, with 5 bases left in between. CDR3 length equals 12 residues. Germline lookup yields CDR1 SGHVS and CDR2 FNYEAQ. The CDR3, as DNA: TGTGCCAGCAGCCAAAACACAGATACGCAGTATTTT. Amino acids: CASSQNTDTQYF. Full variable domain (rest looked up from reference TRBV7-6 and TRBJ2-3): GAGVSQSPRYKVTKRGQDVALRCDPISGHVSLYWYRQALGQGPEFLTYFNYEAQQDKSGLPNDRFSAERPEGSISTLTIQRTEQRDSAMYRCASSQNTDTQYFGPGTRLTVL.

DNA for the CDR3: TGTGCCAGCAGCCCTGACAGCATCTCTGGAAACACCATATATTTT. Its translation is CASSPDSISGNTIYF. The chain links TRBV28 to TRBJ1-3; D may be TRBD1 (5 bases). This CDR3 has 15 amino acids. V was clipped by 6 bases and J by 0 bases, with 12 bases between them. Per germline, CDR1 MDHEN and CDR2 SYDVKM.

V gene TRBV7-9 combines with J gene TRBJ1-2; TRBD1 is a possible D gene (5 bases). The length of the CDR3 is 18 residues. V was clipped by 5 bases and J by 1 base, with 23 bases between them. Germline CDR1 reads SEHNR; CDR2 reads FQNEAQ (reference sequence). DNA of the CDR3: TGTGCCAGCAGCCGACTTAGTTCTGCAGGGCTTCTTAACTATGGCTACACCTTC. Translation: CASSRLSSAGLLNYGYTF.

V is TRBV28 and J is TRBJ1-2; no clear D. The CDR3 has 14 amino acids. Germline-derived CDR1 and CDR2 are MDHEN and SYDVKM. V was shortened by 6 bases and J by 4 bases, with 15 bases between the two germline ends. The CDR3 region has the DNA TGTGCCAGCAGCCCTCCGGGAAGGCCCTATGGCTACACCTTC. This gives the protein CASSPPGRPYGYTF.

Concerning this clone: The junction shows a germline mismatch at one end, possibly a read error. The genes are TRBV27 and TRBJ1-4, with D possibly TRBD1 on 5 matching bases. Germline V lookup: CDR1 MNHEY, CDR2 SMNVEV (reference sequence). This CDR3 comprises 14 residues. The CDR3 is CASSQGLPKEKLFF. CDR3 in DNA: TGTGCCAGCAGCCAGGGCCTCCCTAAGGAAAAACTGTTTTTT.

The rearrangement joins TRBV11-2 to TRBJ1-1, with 7 bases matching TRBD1. J was trimmed by 12 bases and V by 1 base; bases with no gene match: 8. CDR1 SGHAT and CDR2 FQNNGV come from the germline V gene. This CDR3 region has 13 residues. The CDR3 here is CASSLALQGNPFF. DNA for the CDR3: TGTGCCAGCAGCTTAGCCTTACAGGGGAATCCTTTCTTT.

This chain connects TRBV6-5 to TRBJ1-3; tentative D call: TRBD1 (5 bases). The CDR3 runs to 12 residues. Germline values: CDR1 MNHEY, CDR2 SVGAGI. V lost 6 bases and J lost 7, with 10 bases in between. CDR3 nucleotide sequence: TGTGCCAGCAGGCCACGGGGGAACACCATATATTTT. Its protein product is CASRPRGNTIYF.

In this sample, this clone turned up a few times. This chain connects TRBV4-1 to TRBJ2-7; D may be TRBD2 (5 bases). Germline CDR1 MGHRA, CDR2 YSYEKL. This CDR3 spans 14 amino acids. The V gene lost 4 bases and the J gene lost 3 bases, with 13 bases spanning the gap. CDR3 DNA: TGCGCCAGCAGCCGCGGGCTTCCAAACTACGAGCAGTACTTC. Its translation: CASSRGLPNYEQYF.

The chain uses TRBV28 and TRBJ2-1, with 7 nucleotides matching TRBD2. Germline V gene lookup returns CDR1 MDHEN and CDR2 SYDVKM. This CDR3 spans 14 amino acids. J gave up 1 base and V 7 bases, and 4 bases lay outside the gene matches. This chain's CDR3 is CASTLSGSYNEQFF. For the CDR3, the DNA is TGTGCCAGCACCCTTAGCGGGTCCTACAATGAGCAGTTCTTC. Combining the CDR3 with reference TRBV28 and TRBJ2-1 gives the whole variable domain DVKVTQSSRYLVKRTGEKVFLECVQDMDHENMFWYRQDPGLGLRLIYFSYDVKMKEKGDIPEGYSVSREKKERFSLILESASTNQTSMYLCASTLSGSYNEQFFGPGTRLTVL.

As concerns this clone: One junction end disagrees with the germline gene, perhaps due to a read error. The rearrangement joins TRBV6-5 to TRBJ2-7; 11 positions match TRBD1. The CDR3 covers 15 residues. Looked up from germline, CDR1 is MNHEY and CDR2 is SVGAGI. For the CDR3, the DNA is TGTGCCAGCAGTAACTCCGGGACAGGGGGTCACGAGCAGTACTTC. It encodes CASSNSGTGGHEQYF.

Only a few counts were recorded for this clone. The V call is TRBV11-2, the J call TRBJ2-1; D not resolved. The germline CDR1 and CDR2 sequences are SGHAT and FQNNGV. V was pared by 7 bases and J by 0 bases, with 19 bases between. The CDR3 is 17 amino acids. The CDR3: CASKAVALRSSYNEQFF. In DNA, the CDR3 is TGTGCCAGCAAGGCGGTCGCCCTCCGAAGCTCCTACAATGAGCAGTTCTTC.

This clone was found a few times. The rearrangement uses TRBV6-6 and TRBJ1-1, with 7 bases lining up with TRBD1. CDR3 length equals 15 residues. Trimming took 1 base from V and 2 from J; bases not matched to a gene: 4. Germline assignment: CDR1 MNHNY and CDR2 SVGAGI (reference sequence). The CDR3 DNA reads as TGTGCCAGCAGTTACTTTAACAGGGGAAACACTGAAGCTTTCTTT. Protein product: CASSYFNRGNTEAFF.

V and J are TRBV6-6 and TRBJ1-5, with D unresolved. Per germline, CDR1 MNHNY and CDR2 SVGAGI (reference sequence). The CDR3 is made up of 12 amino acids. V lost 7 bases and J lost 2, with 6 bases in between. CDR3 amino acids: CASTGGNQPQHF. CDR3 DNA sequence: TGTGCCAGCACGGGAGGCAATCAGCCCCAGCATTTT.

The chain combines TRBV2 with TRBJ2-7; D not resolved. V lost 4 bases and J 7 bases, leaving 14 bases between the germline ends. This CDR3 comprises 13 residues. The V gene's germline CDR1 is SNHLY and CDR2 FYNNEI. The CDR3 DNA follows: TGTGCCAGCAGTGTATTGCCCTACGGGGAGCAGTACTTC. Protein product: CASSVLPYGEQYF.

V usage is TRBV28 and J usage is TRBJ2-1; 8 nucleotides agree with TRBD1. The trim removed 6 bases at V and 6 bases at J, leaving 10 bases unmatched. In germline, CDR1 is MDHEN, CDR2 SYDVKM. CDR3 length: 15 amino acids. The CDR3 nucleotides are TGTGCCAGCAGCGCAGGGGGCGCATCGTCCAATGAGCAGTTCTTC. Amino acids: CASSAGGASSNEQFF.

V and J are TRBV6-1 and TRBJ2-7; D is perhaps TRBD1 (7 bases). This CDR3 is built from 15 residues. Germline V gives CDR1 MNHNS, CDR2 SASEGT. Trimming removed 4 bases from V and 4 bases from J, with 17 bases in between. The CDR3 nucleotides are TGTGCCAGCAGTGCCTCCCAGGGGGGTGGGTACGAGCAGTACTTC. Amino acid sequence: CASSASQGGGYEQYF.

V is TRBV5-4 and J is TRBJ2-1, with D possibly being TRBD1 (8 bases). Between the trimmed V and J ends, which lost 10 bases and 6 bases, there was a span of 26 bases. The CDR3 is 16 residues long. The V gene's germline CDR1 is SGHNT and CDR2 YYREEE (reference sequence). DNA of the CDR3: TGTGCCGGAGAAACAGGGGGGGGTACCGTCGGCAATGAGCAGTTCTTC. Translating it yields CAGETGGGTVGNEQFF.

The V and J genes are TRBV7-9 and TRBJ2-5; D may be TRBD2 (5 bases). Germline CDR1 and CDR2: SEHNR and FQNEAQ (reference sequence). There are 17 residues in the CDR3. The V and J ends lost 7 bases and 4 bases respectively, with 25 bases between them. The CDR3 sequence is CASTLLSERDVVETQYF. For the CDR3, the DNA is TGTGCCAGCACCCTTCTAAGCGAGAGGGATGTCGTAGAGACCCAGTACTTC.

This clone appeared a few times. For the CDR3, the DNA is TGTGCCAGCAGCTCCCCTGTGGGACTGGACTATGGCTACACCTTC. It codes for CASSSPVGLDYGYTF. The V and J genes are TRBV7-9 and TRBJ1-2; the D gene is possibly TRBD1 (5 bases). The CDR3 has 15 residues. The V end was cut by 4 bases, the J end by 3 bases, with 15 bases between. CDR1 SEHNR and CDR2 FQNEAQ come from the germline V gene (reference sequence).

The chain carries TRBV4-1 and TRBJ1-2; a possible D gene is TRBD1 (5 bases). The germline V gene encodes CDR1 MGHRA and CDR2 YSYEKL. CDR3 size: 15 residues. Trimming took 0 bases from V and 2 from J, leaving 10 bases between them. CDR3 sequence: CASSQEGRQNYGYTF. CDR3 nucleotides: TGCGCCAGCAGCCAAGAGGGGCGACAGAACTATGGCTACACCTTC.

The chain links TRBV19 to TRBJ1-2, with D possibly TRBD1 on 6 matching bases. This CDR3 is 13 amino acids long. V was clipped by 6 bases and J by 4 bases, with 12 bases between them. The germline V gene has CDR1 LNHDA and CDR2 SQIVND (reference sequence). CDR3 nucleotides: TGTGCCAGTAGCCCGGGCAGGGGCTATGGCTACACCTTC. Protein sequence: CASSPGRGYGYTF.

The V and J genes are TRBV11-1 and TRBJ2-5; D not resolved. The CDR3 extends over 15 amino acids. CDR1 and CDR2 (germline): SGHAT, FQDESV (reference sequence). V shed 4 bases and J shed 5 bases, with 17 bases lying between them. CDR3 nucleotides: TGTGCCAGCAGCTCCCCAAGCCTCTCGGAGGAGACCCAGTACTTC. It yields the protein CASSSPSLSEETQYF. Complete variable domain (other parts from reference TRBV11-1 and TRBJ2-5): EAEVAQSPRYKITEKSQAVAFWCDPISGHATLYWYRQILGQGPELLVQFQDESVVDDSQLPKDRFSAERLKGVDSTLKIQPAELGDSAMYLCASSSPSLSEETQYFGPGTRLLVL.

The V and J genes are TRBV2 and TRBJ2-1; D is possibly TRBD2 (5 bases). The V end lost 8 bases, the J end lost 9 bases, and 20 bases lay between the germline ends. The CDR3 runs to 14 residues. Germline V gene data show CDR1 as SNHLY and CDR2 as FYNNEI. CDR3 sequence (DNA): TGTGCCAGCCTTACCGGGTCCCAAAGCGGTGAGCAGTTCTTC. The encoded protein is CASLTGSQSGEQFF.

The CDR3 loop reads CASSRQNTGELFF. In DNA, the CDR3 is TGTGCCAGTAGTCGACAGAACACCGGGGAGCTGTTTTTT. The chain carries TRBV19 and TRBJ2-2; D unresolved. The V and J ends lost 5 bases and 1 base respectively, with 5 bases between them. CDR1 LNHDA and CDR2 SQIVND come from the germline V gene (reference sequence). CDR3 length: 13 amino acids.

This clone was counted a few times. The chain is built from TRBV28 and TRBJ1-2; 9 bases map to TRBD1. The length of the CDR3 is 14 residues. Germline V gives CDR1 MDHEN, CDR2 SYDVKM. After removal of 3 bases from V and 8 bases from J, the junction contained 7 bases not matched to a gene. CDR3 region: CASSFQQGARGYTF. In nucleotides, the CDR3 is TGTGCCAGCAGTTTTCAACAGGGGGCACGAGGCTACACCTTC.

The chain combines TRBV6-5 with TRBJ2-7; 12 bases match TRBD2. The CDR3 loop spans 15 amino acids. Looked up from germline, CDR1 is MNHEY and CDR2 is SVGAGI. The V and J ends lost 7 bases and 4 bases, in that order; junction bases with no gene match: 8. The CDR3 loop is CASTVTSGGSYEQYF. The CDR3 bases are TGTGCCAGCACCGTGACTAGCGGGGGCTCATACGAGCAGTACTTC.